The rows below give T cell receptor beta chains drawn from one sample of a study of blood T cell repertoires in COVID-19. Profiled with immunoSEQ multiplex PCR; TCRdb holds only in-frame clones, not every one. This sample has approximately 140,000 clones, with about 87% found just once. Source material: peripheral blood. The receptors were gathered from an elderly man with acute or convalescent COVID-19. The CDR3 runs from the conserved cysteine through the conserved F or W. The order of the fields is D gene, V gene, clone size, J gene, CDR3 length, CDR3 protein, CDR3 DNA. The D gene is left open where the match is weak. Size is stated for part of the rows, as once, few or many counts, or as a class when the clone is expanded.

D: -
V: TRBV5-1
size: -
J: TRBJ1-1
length: 13
CDR3: CASSLGSGDEAFF
DNA: TGCGCCAGCAGCTTGGGGTCGGGGGATGAAGCTTTCTTT

D: TRBD1
V: TRBV3-1/TRBV3-2
size: -
J: TRBJ1-3
length: 15
CDR3: CASSVRQGPGNTIYF
DNA: TGTGCCAGCAGCGTTAGACAGGGCCCTGGAAACACCATATATTTT

D: TRBD1
V: TRBV5-1
size: -
J: TRBJ1-2
length: 14
CDR3: CASSLGQGNYGYTF
DNA: TGCGCCAGCAGCTTGGGACAGGGTAACTATGGCTACACCTTC

D: -
V: TRBV7-9
size: -
J: TRBJ2-7
length: 11
CDR3: CASSLSLEQYF
DNA: TGTGCCAGCAGCTTATCCCTCGAGCAGTACTTC

D: TRBD2
V: TRBV24-1
size: -
J: TRBJ2-1
length: 16
CDR3: CATSGLGTSFNNEQFF
DNA: TGTGCCACCAGTGGGCTTGGGACTAGCTTTAACAATGAGCAGTTCTTC

D: -
V: TRBV7-8
size: few
J: TRBJ1-5
length: 16
CDR3: CASSLESWLSNQPQHF
DNA: TGTGCCAGCAGCTTAGAGTCCTGGCTGAGCAATCAGCCCCAGCATTTT

D: -
V: TRBV6-1
size: -
J: TRBJ2-7
length: 17
CDR3: CASSEAPPGVSGYEQYF
DNA: TGTGCCAGCAGTGAAGCGCCCCCCGGGGTGTCTGGGTACGAGCAGTACTTC

D: TRBD1
V: TRBV6-2/TRBV6-3
size: -
J: TRBJ1-5
length: 14
CDR3: CASSKQGSNQPQHF
DNA: TGTGCCAGCAGTAAACAGGGGAGCAATCAGCCCCAGCATTTT

D: TRBD2
V: TRBV29-1
size: -
J: TRBJ2-3
length: 15
CDR3: CSVGGLAGPADTQYF
DNA: TGCAGCGTTGGGGGACTAGCGGGCCCAGCAGATACGCAGTATTTT

D: -
V: TRBV5-1
size: -
J: TRBJ2-2
length: 16
CDR3: CASSLSWGPNTGELFF
DNA: TGCGCCAGCAGCTTGAGCTGGGGGCCGAACACCGGGGAGCTGTTTTTT

D: -
V: TRBV9
size: -
J: TRBJ2-5
length: 12
CDR3: CASSAQQETQYF
DNA: TGTGCCAGCAGCGCTCAGCAAGAGACCCAGTACTTC

D: -
V: TRBV6-5
size: -
J: TRBJ2-5
length: 13
CDR3: CASRRQNQETQYF
DNA: TGTGCCAGCAGACGACAGAACCAAGAGACCCAGTACTTC

D: -
V: TRBV27
size: once
J: TRBJ2-3
length: 14
CDR3: CASRGAGSTDTQYF
DNA: TGTGCCAGCCGAGGGGCGGGGAGCACAGATACGCAGTATTTT

D: -
V: TRBV24-1
size: -
J: TRBJ2-1
length: 16
CDR3: CATSDGHTSSYNEQFF
DNA: TGTGCCACCAGTGATGGGCATACGAGCTCCTACAATGAGCAGTTCTTC

D: TRBD2
V: TRBV19
size: -
J: TRBJ2-1
length: 16
CDR3: CASSALAGGTYNEQFF
DNA: TGTGCCAGTAGTGCCTTAGCGGGAGGGACCTACAATGAGCAGTTCTTC

D: -
V: TRBV6-5
size: -
J: TRBJ1-3
length: 13
CDR3: CASTQLSGNTIYF
DNA: TGTGCCAGCACGCAACTCTCTGGAAACACCATATATTTT

D: TRBD1
V: TRBV27
size: -
J: TRBJ1-2
length: 14
CDR3: CASSLSGTGGGYTF
DNA: TGTGCCAGCAGTTTATCGGGGACAGGAGGAGGCTACACCTTC

D: TRBD1
V: TRBV7-2
size: few
J: TRBJ1-2
length: 14
CDR3: CASSLGQGFYGYTF
DNA: TGTGCCAGCAGCTTAGGACAGGGTTTTTATGGCTACACCTTC

D: -
V: TRBV2
size: few
J: TRBJ2-1
length: 15
CDR3: CASSRDRSSYNEQFF
DNA: TGTGCCAGCAGCCGCGACAGAAGCTCCTACAATGAGCAGTTCTTC

D: TRBD1
V: TRBV23-1
size: -
J: TRBJ2-7
length: 18
CDR3: CASTQGGYRDRTLREQYF
DNA: TGCGCCAGCACCCAAGGGGGGTACCGGGACAGGACTCTTCGGGAGCAGTACTTC

D: -
V: TRBV4-1
size: -
J: TRBJ1-1
length: 14
CDR3: CASSQRPAGTEAFF
DNA: TGCGCCAGCAGTCAAAGGCCCGCGGGAACTGAAGCTTTCTTT

D: TRBD2
V: TRBV3-1/TRBV3-2
size: once
J: TRBJ2-7
length: 15
CDR3: CASSQRGGGSYEQYF
DNA: TGTGCCAGCAGCCAGCGGGGGGGAGGTTCCTACGAGCAGTACTTC

D: TRBD2
V: TRBV4-2
size: -
J: TRBJ2-3
length: 16
CDR3: CASSQAGRHPTDTQYF
DNA: TGTGCCAGCAGCCAAGCCGGGAGGCACCCCACAGATACGCAGTATTTT

D: -
V: TRBV27
size: -
J: TRBJ2-7
length: 15
CDR3: CASSLLGQSIYEQYF
DNA: TGTGCCAGCAGTTTATTAGGACAGTCCATCTACGAGCAGTACTTC

D: -
V: TRBV3-1/TRBV3-2
size: -
J: TRBJ1-5
length: 15
CDR3: CASSQDPVSNQPQHF
DNA: TGTGCCAGCAGCCAAGACCCGGTGAGCAATCAGCCCCAGCATTTT

D: -
V: TRBV5-6
size: -
J: TRBJ1-6
length: 15
CDR3: CASSLPGQRMAPLHF
DNA: TGTGCCAGCAGCTTACCAGGGCAACGCATGGCACCCCTCCACTTT

D: TRBD1
V: TRBV2
size: -
J: TRBJ1-5
length: 14
CDR3: CASSATGGLQPQHF
DNA: TGTGCCAGCAGTGCCACAGGGGGCTTGCAGCCCCAGCATTTT

D: TRBD1
V: TRBV5-4
size: -
J: TRBJ1-2
length: 15
CDR3: CASSSAGTGMYGYTF
DNA: TGTGCCAGCAGCTCAGCCGGGACAGGGATGTATGGCTACACCTTC

D: -
V: TRBV7-3
size: -
J: TRBJ2-2
length: 16
CDR3: CASSLSGAPDTGELFF
DNA: TGTGCCAGCAGCTTAAGTGGGGCCCCCGACACCGGGGAGCTGTTTTTT

D: -
V: TRBV2
size: -
J: TRBJ1-2
length: 15
CDR3: CASSTRQDASIFYTF
DNA: TGTGCCAGCAGTACTCGACAGGATGCCTCGATCTTCTACACCTTC

D: TRBD2
V: TRBV5-1
size: -
J: TRBJ2-1
length: 16
CDR3: CASSLGGGSSYNEQFF
DNA: TGCGCCAGCAGCTTGGGTGGCGGGAGTTCCTACAATGAGCAGTTCTTC

D: -
V: TRBV28
size: -
J: TRBJ1-6
length: 16
CDR3: CASSIPVRQRDTPLHF
DNA: TGTGCCAGCAGTATACCTGTGCGTCAGAGGGACACACCCCTCCACTTT

D: TRBD2
V: TRBV7-9
size: -
J: TRBJ2-3
length: 15
CDR3: CAIEARGGPLDTQYF
DNA: TGTGCCATCGAGGCACGGGGGGGCCCCCTAGATACGCAGTATTTT

D: TRBD1
V: TRBV9
size: -
J: TRBJ1-6
length: 15
CDR3: CASSVGQGNTSPLHF
DNA: TGTGCCAGCAGCGTAGGACAGGGTAACACTTCACCCCTCCACTTT

D: TRBD1
V: TRBV19
size: -
J: TRBJ1-1
length: 14
CDR3: CASRFTGANTEAFF
DNA: TGTGCCAGTAGATTTACAGGGGCGAACACTGAAGCTTTCTTT

D: TRBD1
V: TRBV9
size: -
J: TRBJ1-6
length: 17
CDR3: CASSVTPGQGTNSPLHF
DNA: TGTGCCAGCAGCGTAACCCCCGGACAGGGGACGAATTCACCCCTCCACTTT

D: -
V: TRBV7-2
size: few
J: TRBJ1-6
length: 14
CDR3: CASSLVRGWSPLHF
DNA: TGTGCCAGCAGCTTAGTAAGGGGTTGGTCACCCCTCCACTTT

D: -
V: TRBV5-4
size: -
J: TRBJ1-4
length: 14
CDR3: CASSSSGVDEKLFF
DNA: TGTGCCAGCAGCTCTTCAGGGGTTGATGAAAAACTGTTTTTT

D: -
V: TRBV6-5
size: -
J: TRBJ2-2
length: 16
CDR3: CASSYPGTSNTGELFF
DNA: TGTGCCAGCAGTTACCCCGGGACATCGAACACCGGGGAGCTGTTTTTT

D: TRBD2
V: TRBV27
size: -
J: TRBJ2-7
length: 15
CDR3: CASSITSGSQYEQYF
DNA: TGTGCCAGCAGCATTACTAGCGGGTCCCAATACGAGCAGTACTTC

D: -
V: TRBV6-6
size: -
J: TRBJ1-5
length: 14
CDR3: CASRSTDSNQPQHF
DNA: TGTGCCAGCAGATCGACAGATAGCAATCAGCCCCAGCATTTT

D: -
V: TRBV6-5
size: -
J: TRBJ1-4
length: 15
CDR3: CASSGGVRTNEKLFF
DNA: TGTGCCAGCAGCGGAGGGGTGAGGACTAATGAAAAACTGTTTTTT

D: -
V: TRBV6-6
size: -
J: TRBJ1-2
length: 16
CDR3: CASSYSFDTSNYGYTF
DNA: TGTGCCAGCAGTTACTCTTTTGACACTTCTAACTATGGCTACACCTTC

D: TRBD1
V: TRBV11-2
size: -
J: TRBJ2-7
length: 15
CDR3: CASSLGTGGPYEQYF
DNA: TGTGCCAGCAGCCTTGGGACAGGGGGCCCTTACGAGCAGTACTTC